These 5 T cell receptor beta chains were all obtained from the same sample, sequenced in a study of T cell responses to AZD1222 COVID-19 vaccine. Libraries were prepared by immunoSEQ multiplex PCR; TCRdb keeps only in-frame clonotypes and omits some of them. The sample shows about 140,000 clones, around 93% of them seen only once. Sequencing used peripheral blood, obtained on day 0 of AZD1222 vaccination. Receptor source: an adult in good health.

This sequence joins TRBV12-5 and TRBJ2-7; D remains unclear. The CDR3 has 13 residues. Trimming shortened V by 4 bases and J by 4 bases, and 11 bases separated the two germline ends. Germline V gene lookup returns CDR1 LGHNT and CDR2 FRNRAP. The CDR3 region has the DNA TGTGCTAGTGGTTCCTTGGTGGGGTACGAGCAGTACTTC. This codes for CASGSLVGYEQYF.

The chain recombines TRBV9 with TRBJ2-1; D is uncertain. CDR3 length: 15 amino acids. The V end lost 3 bases, the J end lost 0 bases, and 10 bases lay between the germline ends. The V gene's germline CDR1 is SGDLS and CDR2 YYNGEE. The CDR3 protein is CASSGAESSYNEQFF. Here the CDR3 DNA reads TGTGCCAGCAGCGGGGCTGAGAGCTCCTACAATGAGCAGTTCTTC.

This clone was seen more than once but under ten times. The chain combines TRBV5-4 with TRBJ2-2; TRBD2 matches 8 bases. The junction had 2 bases not matched to a gene; V was cut back by 5 bases and J by 5 bases. The CDR3 runs to 13 residues. Germline assignment: CDR1 SGHNT and CDR2 YYREEE (reference sequence). As DNA, the CDR3 is TGTGCCAGCAGAGCGGGGGTGACCGGGGAGCTGTTTTTT. Translated, it gives CASRAGVTGELFF.

By sample share, this clone is hyperexpanded. V is TRBV14 and J is TRBJ1-4; 7 bases agree with TRBD1. After removal of 5 bases from V and 3 bases from J, the junction contained 3 bases not matched to a gene. CDR3 length: 14 residues. CDR1 and CDR2 (germline): SGHDN, FVKESK. The DNA for the CDR3 is TGTGCCAGCAGCAACCAGGGGGCTAATGAAAAACTGTTTTTT. Translating it yields CASSNQGANEKLFF.

The chain joins TRBV4-3 to TRBJ1-2; no firm D call. Germline V gene sequence: CDR1 LGHNA, CDR2 YSLEER. The CDR3 is made up of 14 amino acids. V was shortened by 0 bases and J by 4 bases, with 9 bases between the two germline ends. The CDR3 is CASSQDAGLYGYTF. The CDR3 nucleotides are TGCGCCAGCAGCCAAGATGCAGGACTCTATGGCTACACCTTC.